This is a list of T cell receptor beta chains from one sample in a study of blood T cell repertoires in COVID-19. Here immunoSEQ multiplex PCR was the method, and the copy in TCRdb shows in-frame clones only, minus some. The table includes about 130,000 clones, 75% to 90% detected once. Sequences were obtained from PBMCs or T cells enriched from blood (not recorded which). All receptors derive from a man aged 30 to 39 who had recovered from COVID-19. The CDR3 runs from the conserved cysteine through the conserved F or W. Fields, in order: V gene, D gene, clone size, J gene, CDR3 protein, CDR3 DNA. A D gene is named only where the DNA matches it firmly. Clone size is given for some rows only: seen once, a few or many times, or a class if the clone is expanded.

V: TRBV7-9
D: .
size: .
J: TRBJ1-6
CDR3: CASSLGGGDNSPLHF
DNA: TGTGCCAGCAGCTTAGGTGGAGGCGATAATTCACCCCTCCACTTT

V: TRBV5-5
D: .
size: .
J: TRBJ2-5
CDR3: CASSLDPGLAVQETQYF
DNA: TGTGCCAGCAGCTTGGACCCAGGGTTGGCAGTCCAAGAGACCCAGTACTTC

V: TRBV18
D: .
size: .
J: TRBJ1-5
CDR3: CASSPPSGKQPQHF
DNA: TGTGCCAGCTCACCACCGTCGGGGAAACAGCCCCAGCATTTT

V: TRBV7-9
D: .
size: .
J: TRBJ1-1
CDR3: CASSLRDNTEAFF
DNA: TGTGCCAGCAGCTTACGGGATAACACTGAAGCTTTCTTT

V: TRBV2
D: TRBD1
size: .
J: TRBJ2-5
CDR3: CASMRGRMETQYF
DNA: TGTGCCAGCATGAGGGGGCGAATGGAGACCCAGTACTTC

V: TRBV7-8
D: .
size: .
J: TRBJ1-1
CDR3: CASSRMDGGGTEAFF
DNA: TGTGCCAGCAGCCGAATGGATGGAGGCGGAACTGAAGCTTTCTTT

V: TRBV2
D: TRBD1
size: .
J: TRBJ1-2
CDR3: CASSDRGQGDGYTF
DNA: TGTGCCAGCAGTGATAGGGGACAGGGGGATGGCTACACCTTC

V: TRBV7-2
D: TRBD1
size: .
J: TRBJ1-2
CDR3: CASSAQGDGGYTF
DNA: TGTGCCAGCAGCGCCCAGGGGGATGGTGGCTACACCTTC

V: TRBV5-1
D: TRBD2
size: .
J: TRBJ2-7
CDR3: CASSQPRAVAGADEQYF
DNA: TGCGCCAGCAGCCAACCGCGGGCCGTAGCGGGAGCGGACGAGCAGTACTTC

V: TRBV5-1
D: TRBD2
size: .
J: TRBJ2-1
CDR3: CASSLDLAGGPGTDEQFF
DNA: TGCGCCAGCAGCTTGGATCTAGCGGGAGGACCGGGGACGGATGAGCAGTTCTTC

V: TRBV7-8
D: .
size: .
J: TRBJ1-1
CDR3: CASSPRTQNTEAFF
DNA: TGTGCCAGCAGCCCCCGGACACAGAACACTGAAGCTTTCTTT

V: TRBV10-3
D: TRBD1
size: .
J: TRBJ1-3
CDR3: CAISESGFGDRVGTGNTIYF
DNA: TGTGCCATCAGTGAGTCTGGGTTCGGGGACAGGGTTGGAACTGGAAACACCATATATTTT

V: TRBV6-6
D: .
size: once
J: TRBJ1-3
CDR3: CASSRESGGGSGNTIYF
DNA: TGTGCCAGCAGTCGGGAATCTGGGGGGGGCTCTGGAAACACCATATATTTT

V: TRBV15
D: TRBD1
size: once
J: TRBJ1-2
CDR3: CATSRDPTFSGQGTSNYGYTF
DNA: TGTGCCACCAGCAGAGATCCAACTTTTTCGGGACAGGGCACTTCCAACTATGGCTACACCTTC

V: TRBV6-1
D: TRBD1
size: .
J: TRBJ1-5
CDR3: CASSETGAVSNQPQHF
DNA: TGTGCCAGCAGTGAAACAGGGGCGGTTAGCAATCAGCCCCAGCATTTT

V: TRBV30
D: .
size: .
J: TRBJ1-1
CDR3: CAWSQTTAGISEAFF
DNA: TGTGCCTGGAGCCAAACGACAGCCGGAATCTCTGAAGCTTTCTTT

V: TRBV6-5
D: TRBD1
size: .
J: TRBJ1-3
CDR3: CAIYRGGSGNTIYF
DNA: TGTGCCATCTACAGGGGTGGCTCTGGAAACACCATATATTTT

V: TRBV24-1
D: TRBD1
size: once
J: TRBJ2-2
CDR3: CATGTGVGELFF
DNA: TGTGCCACCGGTACAGGGGTCGGGGAGCTGTTTTTT

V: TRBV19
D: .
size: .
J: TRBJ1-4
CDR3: CASRHHGEEGLFF
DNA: TGTGCCAGTAGGCATCATGGGGAAGAGGGACTGTTTTTT

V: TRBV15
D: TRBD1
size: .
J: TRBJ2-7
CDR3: CATSRDRTVYEQYF
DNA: TGTGCCACCAGCAGGGACAGGACTGTTTACGAGCAGTACTTC

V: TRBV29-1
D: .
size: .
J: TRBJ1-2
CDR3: CSVEGPGRFSGYTF
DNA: TGCAGCGTTGAAGGTCCCGGCAGGTTTTCTGGCTACACCTTC

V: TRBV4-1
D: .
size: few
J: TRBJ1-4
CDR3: CASAASAGLGNEKLFF
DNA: TGCGCCAGCGCAGCCAGCGCGGGTCTCGGAAATGAAAAACTGTTTTTT

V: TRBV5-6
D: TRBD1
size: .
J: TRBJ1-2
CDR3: CASSAWDRLNGYTF
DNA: TGTGCCAGCAGCGCCTGGGACAGACTTAATGGCTACACCTTC

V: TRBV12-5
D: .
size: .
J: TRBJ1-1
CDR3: CASGLGNMNTEAFF
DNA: TGTGCTAGTGGCTTGGGCAACATGAACACTGAAGCTTTCTTT

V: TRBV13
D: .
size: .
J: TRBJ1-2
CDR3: CASSPGGYGYTF
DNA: TGTGCCAGCAGCCCGGGGGGCTATGGCTACACCTTC

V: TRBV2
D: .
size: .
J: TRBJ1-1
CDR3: CASRTGTPNTEAFF
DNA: TGTGCCAGCAGGACCGGGACACCAAACACTGAAGCTTTCTTT

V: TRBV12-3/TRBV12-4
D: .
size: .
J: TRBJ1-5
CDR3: CASSPDRNQPQHF
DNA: TGTGCCAGCAGCCCCGACAGAAATCAGCCCCAGCATTTT

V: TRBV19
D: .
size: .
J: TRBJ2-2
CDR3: CASSMVANTGELFF
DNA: TGTGCCAGTAGTATGGTGGCAAACACCGGGGAGCTGTTTTTT

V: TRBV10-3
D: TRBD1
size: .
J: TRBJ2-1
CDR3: CAISESETGGAGEQFF
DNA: TGTGCCATCAGTGAGTCGGAGACAGGGGGCGCGGGGGAGCAGTTCTTC

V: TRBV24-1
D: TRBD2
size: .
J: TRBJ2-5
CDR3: CATSEGRVAGVETQYF
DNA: TGTGCCACCAGTGAGGGCAGGGTAGCGGGAGTAGAGACCCAGTACTTC

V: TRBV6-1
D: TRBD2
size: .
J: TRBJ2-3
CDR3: CASSEGLAGGPKDTQYF
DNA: TGTGCCAGCAGTGAGGGACTAGCGGGAGGGCCGAAAGATACGCAGTATTTT

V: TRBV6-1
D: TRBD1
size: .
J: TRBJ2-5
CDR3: CASSEAWTGVMETQYF
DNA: TGTGCCAGCAGTGAAGCTTGGACAGGGGTGATGGAGACCCAGTACTTC

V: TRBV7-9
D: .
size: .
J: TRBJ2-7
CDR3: CASSLGQGLPYEQYF
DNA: TGTGCCAGCAGCTTAGGCCAGGGTTTACCCTACGAGCAGTACTTC

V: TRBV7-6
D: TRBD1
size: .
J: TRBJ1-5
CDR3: CASSRDRGNNQPQHF
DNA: TGTGCCAGCAGCCGGGACAGAGGAAACAATCAGCCCCAGCATTTT

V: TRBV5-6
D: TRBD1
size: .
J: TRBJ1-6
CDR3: CASSPGQGGSPLHF
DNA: TGTGCCAGCAGCCCTGGACAGGGGGGTTCACCCCTCCACTTT